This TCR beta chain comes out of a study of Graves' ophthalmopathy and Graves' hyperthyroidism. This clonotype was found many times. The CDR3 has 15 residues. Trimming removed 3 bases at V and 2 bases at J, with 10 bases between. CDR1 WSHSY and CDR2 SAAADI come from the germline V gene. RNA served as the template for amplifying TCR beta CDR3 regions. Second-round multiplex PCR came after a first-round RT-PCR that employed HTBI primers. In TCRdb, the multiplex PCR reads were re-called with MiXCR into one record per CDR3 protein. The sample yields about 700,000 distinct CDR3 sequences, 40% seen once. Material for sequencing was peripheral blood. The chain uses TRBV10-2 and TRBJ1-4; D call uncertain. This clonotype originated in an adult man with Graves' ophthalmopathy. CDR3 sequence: CASSEVWGTNEKLFF. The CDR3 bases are TGCGCCAGCAGTGAAGTTTGGGGTACTAATGAAAAACTGTTTTTT.